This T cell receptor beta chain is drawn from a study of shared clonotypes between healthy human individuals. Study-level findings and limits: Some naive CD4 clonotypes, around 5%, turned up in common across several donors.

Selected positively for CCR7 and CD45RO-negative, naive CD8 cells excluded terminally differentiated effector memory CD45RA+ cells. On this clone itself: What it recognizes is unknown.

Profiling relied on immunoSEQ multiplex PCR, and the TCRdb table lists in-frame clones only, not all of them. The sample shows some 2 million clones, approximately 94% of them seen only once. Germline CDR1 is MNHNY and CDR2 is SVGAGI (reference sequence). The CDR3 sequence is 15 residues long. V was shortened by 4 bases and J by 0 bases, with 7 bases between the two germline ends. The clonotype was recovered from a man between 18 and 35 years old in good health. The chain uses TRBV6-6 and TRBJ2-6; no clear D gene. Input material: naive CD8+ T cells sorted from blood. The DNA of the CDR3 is TGTGCCAGCAGTTTTGGGGACTCTGGGGCCAACGTCCTGACTTTC. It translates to CASSFGDSGANVLTF.